A single sample is the source of the 29 T cell receptor beta chains below, sequenced in a study of regulatory T cells in long-lasting Graves disease. Documented time point: newly diagnosed GD, antithyroid drugs for less than 3 months. The TCR library was prepared using RNA isolated from PBMCs. CDR3 regions were amplified by Arm-PCR using iRepertoire HTBI primers to build TCR beta libraries. TCRdb recomputed calls from the multiplex PCR reads with MiXCR, one row per CDR3 protein. In the table there are roughly 380,000 distinct CDR3 sequences, roughly a sixth of which are singletons. The sequenced sample was peripheral blood mononuclear cells (PBMCs), obtained at new diagnosis, from a patient treated with antithyroid drugs. These receptors were taken from a female donor with Graves disease.

This clonotype was detected ten times or more. The V and J genes are TRBV27 and TRBJ2-7, with TRBD2 matching over 10 bases. Germline V gives CDR1 MNHEY, CDR2 SMNVEV (reference sequence). Trimming removed 5 bases from V and 6 bases from J; junction bases left unmatched: 10. This CDR3 contains 15 residues. CDR3 DNA sequence: TGTGCCAGCAGTCTCCGTTCCGGGACTAGCGCCGAGCAGTACTTC. Protein product: CASSLRSGTSAEQYF.

The table lists this clonotype with many counts. The genes are TRBV12-3 or TRBV12-4 and TRBJ1-6; the D is unclear. The CDR3 runs to 18 residues. The germline V and J ends were trimmed by 3 bases and 2 bases, with 17 bases remaining between them. CDR3 protein: CASSFRGRLTPYNSPLHF. CDR3 nucleotides: TGTGCCAGCAGTTTCCGAGGACGGCTTACTCCCTATAATTCACCCCTCCACTTT.

This clonotype was observed at least ten times. The genes are TRBV19 and TRBJ1-5; D is ambiguous. Between the trimmed V and J ends, which lost 3 bases and 4 bases, there was a span of 7 bases. CDR1 and CDR2 from the germline V gene are LNHDA and SQIVND (reference sequence). The CDR3 covers 13 residues. The DNA for the CDR3 is TGTGCCAGTAGTATTGAGTGGAATCAGCCCCAGCATTTT. Translated: CASSIEWNQPQHF.

This clonotype was seen more than once but under ten times. The chain is built from TRBV10-3 and TRBJ1-4; TRBD1 might be the D (5 bases). From germline, CDR1 is ENHRY and CDR2 SYGVKD. Deletions cut 0 bases from V and 8 bases from J, with 16 bases between. The CDR3 runs to 16 residues. This chain's CDR3 is CAISESGGIRYEKLFF. CDR3 coding DNA: TGTGCCATCAGTGAGTCGGGGGGTATTCGTTACGAAAAACTGTTTTTT.

At least ten counts were recorded for this clonotype. This sequence joins TRBV3-1 and TRBJ2-5; a weak D match, TRBD1 (6 bases). Germline V gene lookup returns CDR1 LGHDT and CDR2 YNNKEL (reference sequence). Trimming stripped 10 bases from V and 4 bases from J, with 16 bases between. The CDR3 contains 13 residues. The CDR3 nucleotides read TGTGCCACAGAACATGGGGGCCGAGAGACCCAGTACTTC. This encodes CATEHGGRETQYF.

This clonotype was counted at least ten times. The rearrangement uses TRBV7-9 and TRBJ2-5; D is ambiguous. The CDR3 totals 16 residues. The V end was cut by 5 bases, the J end by 1 base, with 17 bases between. Germline loops: CDR1 SEHNR, CDR2 FQNEAQ (reference sequence). The CDR3: CASSRFDKHRQETQYF. The CDR3 DNA follows: TGTGCCAGCAGCCGTTTCGACAAACACCGCCAAGAGACCCAGTACTTC.

About this clonotype: A read error is possible here, since a much larger clone lies one base away. V and J are TRBV10-3 and TRBJ2-7; TRBD1 might be the D (5 bases). The CDR3 runs to 12 residues. Germline V CDR1 and CDR2: ENHRY, SYGVKD. The V gene lost 8 bases and the J gene lost 2 bases, with 10 bases spanning the gap. The CDR3 here is CAIGAGPYEQYF. The CDR3 nucleotides read TGTGCCATCGGGGCAGGGCCCTACGAGCAGTACTTC.

This clonotype was counted ten times or more. The chain uses TRBV28 and TRBJ1-2; D unresolved. There are 14 residues in the CDR3. Between the trimmed V and J ends, which lost 8 bases and 0 bases, there was a span of 13 bases. Looked up from germline, CDR1 is MDHEN and CDR2 is SYDVKM. The CDR3 here is CASVLGFSNYGYTF. The CDR3 nucleotides are TGTGCCAGCGTTTTAGGCTTCTCTAACTATGGCTACACCTTC.

At least ten counts were recorded for this clonotype. J is TRBJ1-2 and V is TRBV28; 7 positions agree with TRBD1. This CDR3 is 15 amino acids long. Germline assignment: CDR1 MDHEN and CDR2 SYDVKM. V trimming: 3 bases; J trimming: 5 bases; junction bases outside the gene matches: 9. DNA of the CDR3: TGTGCCAGCAGTTTCGGTCTCAGGGGGGATTATGGCTACACCTTC. Its translation: CASSFGLRGDYGYTF.

J is TRBJ2-7 and V is TRBV9; 7 nucleotides match TRBD2. Germline V gene sequence: CDR1 SGDLS, CDR2 YYNGEE. The trim removed 0 bases at V and 7 bases at J, leaving 10 bases unmatched. This CDR3 is 15 amino acids long. As DNA, the CDR3 is TGTGCCAGCAGCGTAGGGGGGGGAAGACTTGGGGAGCAGTACTTC. Translation gives CASSVGGGRLGEQYF.

In this sample, this clonotype turned up many times. The chain is built from TRBV6-1 and TRBJ2-7; 14 bases are shared with TRBD2. CDR3 length equals 17 residues. Unmatched junction bases numbered 12, after V lost 6 bases and J lost 5 bases. Looked up from germline, CDR1 is MNHNS and CDR2 is SASEGT. CDR3 amino acids: CASSPSRGLAGVDEQYF. The CDR3 DNA sequence: TGTGCCAGCAGCCCCAGCCGGGGACTAGCGGGAGTTGACGAGCAGTACTTC.

This clonotype was detected a few times. The chain links TRBV5-1 to TRBJ1-2; TRBD1 matches at 8 bases. Germline V lookup: CDR1 SGHRS, CDR2 YFSETQ. The CDR3 runs 16 residues. V was pared by 3 bases and J by 4 bases, with 11 bases of the junction left unmatched. The CDR3 coding sequence is TGCGCCAGCAGCTCCCGCCGATACAGGGGGACCTATGGCTACACCTTC. This encodes CASSSRRYRGTYGYTF.

The chain recombines TRBV9 with TRBJ2-2; 10 nucleotides align to TRBD1. In germline, CDR1 is SGDLS, CDR2 YYNGEE. The trim removed 0 bases at V and 7 bases at J, leaving 18 bases unmatched. This CDR3 spans 20 amino acids. CDR3 bases: TGTGCCAGCAGCGTAGTACCCGTGATCCGGGACAGGGGCGTTAACGGGGAGCTGTTTTTT. This sequence encodes CASSVVPVIRDRGVNGELFF.

This clonotype was seen repeatedly, ten times or more. V gene TRBV13 combines with J gene TRBJ2-3, with 11 bases lining up with TRBD2. V was clipped by 3 bases and J by 6 bases; unmatched bases: 8. Per germline, CDR1 PRHDT and CDR2 FYEKMQ (reference sequence). The CDR3 sequence is 16 residues long. CDR3 nucleotide sequence: TGTGCCAGCAGCTTTCTTAGCGGGAGGGCCCAGGATACGCAGTATTTT. Protein sequence: CASSFLSGRAQDTQYF.

This clonotype has at least ten counts. The chain links TRBV12-3 or TRBV12-4 to TRBJ2-5, with 7 bases matching TRBD2. The CDR3 consists of 15 residues. V lost 2 bases to trimming and J lost 4 bases; unmatched junction nucleotides: 7. CDR3 residues: CASSLPGGGVETQYF. CDR3 coding DNA: TGTGCCAGCAGTTTACCGGGGGGAGGGGTAGAGACCCAGTACTTC.

This clonotype was counted ten times or more. The chain is built from TRBV14 and TRBJ2-3; tentative D call: TRBD1 (6 bases). V shed 3 bases and J shed 1 base, with 8 bases lying between them. The CDR3 has 14 amino acids. In germline, CDR1 is SGHDN, CDR2 FVKESK. CDR3 nucleotide sequence: TGTGCCAGCAGCCAGAGACAGGGCACAGATACGCAGTATTTT. This sequence encodes CASSQRQGTDTQYF.

This clonotype was seen more than once but under ten times. The rearrangement links TRBV12-3 or TRBV12-4 to TRBJ2-4; D remains ambiguous. V was cut by 1 base and J by 12 bases, with 10 bases left in between. The CDR3 contains 12 residues. This CDR3 reads CASSLGGIPQYF. The CDR3 DNA reads as TGTGCCAGCAGTTTAGGGGGTATCCCTCAGTACTTC.

Of note for this clonotype: This may stem from a read error, because a much larger clone lies one nucleotide away. The chain combines TRBV10-3 with TRBJ2-1; D gene ambiguous. The CDR3 sequence is 12 residues long. Germline CDR1 is ENHRY and CDR2 is SYGVKD. The CDR3 nucleotides read TGTGCCATCAGTGCCAGCCTTAATGAGCGGTTCTTC. It codes for CAISASLNERFF.

This clonotype was picked up many times. This sequence joins TRBV7-8 and TRBJ1-6; 7 bases fit TRBD1. Trimming cost V 0 bases and J 9 bases; bases outside gene matches: 5. The CDR3 runs to 15 residues. Germline CDR1 reads SGHVS; CDR2 reads FQNEAQ. CDR3 sequence: CASSLATGAGSPLHF. CDR3 sequence (DNA): TGTGCCAGCAGCTTAGCTACAGGGGCTGGTTCACCCCTCCACTTT.

This clonotype was found many times. V usage is TRBV4-1 and J usage is TRBJ1-2; D unresolved. Germline V CDR1 and CDR2: MGHRA, YSYEKL. V dropped 0 bases and J dropped 4 bases, with 18 bases sitting between them. The CDR3 runs 17 residues. In DNA, the CDR3 is TGCGCCAGCAGCCAAGAGTTAGTGGCCCTCACCTTCTATGGCTACACCTTC. Protein: CASSQELVALTFYGYTF.

This clonotype was seen many times. V is TRBV18 and J is TRBJ1-1, with D perhaps matching TRBD1 (6 bases). This CDR3 spans 13 amino acids. Deletions cut 8 bases from V and 1 base from J, with 11 bases between. Germline V gives CDR1 KGHSH, CDR2 LQKENI. The CDR3 region is CASSPGQNTEAFF. As DNA, the CDR3 is TGTGCCAGCAGCCCGGGACAGAACACTGAAGCTTTCTTT.

The table lists this clonotype with many counts. This rearrangement joins TRBV12-3 or TRBV12-4 to TRBJ1-4; 11 bases are a match to TRBD1. With 6 bases clipped from V and 8 bases from J, the junction kept 11 bases outside the gene matches. The CDR3 runs to 16 residues. The DNA of the CDR3 is TGTGCCAGCAGCTTAAGGACAGGGGGCCCCCTCGAAAAACTGTTTTTT. Encoded protein: CASSLRTGGPLEKLFF.

The gene calls are TRBV6-2 or TRBV6-3 and TRBJ1-2; no reliable D call. Per germline, CDR1 MNHEY and CDR2 SVGEGT. The CDR3 runs to 13 residues. V dropped 6 bases and J dropped 8 bases, with 16 bases sitting between them. The CDR3 loop is CASRESTGSGYTF. CDR3 DNA: TGTGCCAGCAGGGAATCAACCGGTTCCGGCTACACCTTC.

This clonotype has ten or more counts. The rearrangement joins TRBV20-1 to TRBJ2-5, with D possibly being TRBD2 (6 bases). V was trimmed by 0 bases and J by 1 base, leaving 12 bases between them. This CDR3 has 15 amino acids. The germline gives CDR1 DFQATT, CDR2 SNEGSKA (reference sequence). CDR3 nucleotides: TGCAGTGCTAGAGACTCCGGGACTCGCCAAGAGACCCAGTACTTC. Encoded protein: CSARDSGTRQETQYF.

At least ten counts were recorded for this clonotype. The chain uses TRBV19 and TRBJ1-1, with D possibly matching TRBD1 (5 bases). CDR1 and CDR2 (germline): LNHDA, SQIVND (reference sequence). CDR3 length equals 13 residues. V dropped 4 bases and J dropped 4 bases, with 10 bases sitting between them. This CDR3 reads CASSRGQVTEAFF. CDR3 bases: TGTGCCAGTAGTAGGGGCCAGGTCACTGAAGCTTTCTTT.

This clonotype was seen repeatedly, ten times or more. The gene calls are TRBV10-3 and TRBJ2-7; 7 bases are a match to TRBD1. From germline, CDR1 is ENHRY and CDR2 SYGVKD. This CDR3 has 16 amino acids. Trimming removed 0 bases from V and 3 bases from J; junction bases left unmatched: 8. The CDR3 reads CAISESTRQGSYEQYF. Here the CDR3 DNA reads TGTGCCATCAGTGAGTCGACGCGACAGGGCAGCTACGAGCAGTACTTC.

This clonotype was recorded many times. The rearrangement links TRBV7-2 to TRBJ2-3; 7 bases are shared with TRBD2. Per germline, CDR1 SGHTA and CDR2 FQGNSA. J was trimmed by 2 bases and V by 2 bases; bases with no gene match: 10. This CDR3 has 17 amino acids. CDR3 DNA: TGTGCCAGCAGCTTACGGGGGAGGGCAGCAACCACAGATACGCAGTATTTT. This gives the protein CASSLRGRAATTDTQYF.

This clonotype was picked up a small number of times. The J gene is TRBJ2-1, the V gene TRBV11-2, with a possible D match to TRBD1 (5 bases). Deletions cut 3 bases from V and 4 bases from J, with 10 bases between. The CDR3 has 14 amino acids. The V gene's germline CDR1 is SGHAT and CDR2 FQNNGV. CDR3 residues: CASSFLDSYNEQFF. CDR3 nucleotide sequence: TGTGCCAGCAGCTTTTTAGACAGTTACAATGAGCAGTTCTTC. Based on the CDR3 plus reference TRBV11-2 and TRBJ2-1, the full variable domain is EAGVAQSPRYKIIEKRQSVAFWCNPISGHATLYWYQQILGQGPKLLIQFQNNGVVDDSQLPKDRFSAERLKGVDSTLKIQPAKLEDSAVYLCASSFLDSYNEQFFGPGTRLTVL.

In this sample, this clonotype turned up many times. The chain links TRBV2 to TRBJ2-1, with 8 bases lining up with TRBD2. Germline CDR1 and CDR2: SNHLY and FYNNEI. V shed 7 bases, J shed 2 bases, and the junction held 7 bases outside the gene matches. The CDR3 extends over 15 amino acids. The CDR3 coding sequence is TGTGCCAGCACCGCTCTAGCGGGCACCTACAATGAGCAGTTCTTC. This encodes CASTALAGTYNEQFF.